The clone carrying this T cell receptor beta chain was counted at least ten times. Its antigen is currently unknown. This sample stems from a study of identical twins. Findings and limits, study-wide: Out-of-frame beta chain sequences displayed weaker excess sharing between twins. The study found excess low generation probability among twin-shared out-of-frame alpha sequences. Insertions were fewer in abundant cord blood beta clonotypes, whereas memory repertoires showed none of this pattern.

Every one of the donors was a healthy Caucasian. CDR3 length equals 16 residues. V gave up 7 bases and J gave up 0 bases; unmatched junction bases: 6. CDR1 is MDHEN, CDR2 SYDVKM, per germline. MiXCR was run by TCRdb on the 5' RACE reads, yielding one entry per CDR3 protein. The sample shows about 900,000 distinct CDR3 sequences, 9% to 15% of them seen only once. The same specimen was also included in a second study, on yellow fever vaccine responses in identical twins.

Sequenced: PBMCs. This TCR was sampled from a woman between 18 and 30 years old in good health. This chain links TRBV28 with TRBJ2-5, with 12 bases aligning to TRBD2. Here the CDR3 DNA reads TGTGCCAGCACTCCGCTAGCGGGGGGGTACCAAGAGACCCAGTACTTC. This codes for CASTPLAGGYQETQYF.